Listed below are T cell receptor beta chains from one sample, sequenced in a study of naive CD8 T cells in extremely preterm neonates. Produced via immunoSEQ multiplex PCR; TCRdb's table is partial and in-frame only. The table lists about 7,500 clones, almost 98% of them singletons, with roughly 0.35% in the top ten. Sample: naive CD8+ T cells from cord blood. These receptors were obtained from a newborn in good health. CDR3s include the opening cysteine and the closing phenylalanine or tryptophan.

v_call	cdr3_aa
TRBV5-1	CASSGTGQAFYSGANVLTF
TRBV4-1	CASSPGLGGLYEQYF
TRBV7-2	CASSLIAGGTDTQYF
TRBV13	CASSLGRGGYEQYF
TRBV6-5	CASKKWGDGNTIYF
TRBV9	CTSSVEGGSYNEQFF
TRBV7-8	CASSSTIGIAEEETQYF
TRBV4-1	CASSQDGGNNEQFF
TRBV27	CASSVMPSGTGWTQYF
TRBV4-3	CASSQDRAGYTDTQYF
TRBV2	CASTEATGPLDTQYF
TRBV5-1	CASFSGHTDTQYF
TRBV7-9	CASERETGAGELFF
TRBV14	CASSPQPAGNTEAFF
TRBV12-5	CASGFMADTPGGYTF
TRBV27	CASSFPTLAGDLETQYF
TRBV12-5	CASGDSENSPLHF
TRBV6-5	CASSSTGGTEAFF